This T cell receptor beta chain was captured by sequencing in a study of CD8+ T cells in alopecia areata. General study points: Relative to normal scalp, lesional scalp, especially alopecia totalis/universalis, showed higher clonality.

A note on this clone: The antigen remains undetermined.

RNA, once extracted, was reverse transcribed into cDNA for use as the sequencing template. Here immunoSEQ multiplex PCR was the method, and the copy in TCRdb shows in-frame clones only, minus some. The sample lists 150,000 to 200,000 clones, 50% to 60% occurring once. The ends were cut back, 3 bases at V and 7 bases at J, with 12 bases in the middle. This CDR3 is 12 amino acids long. The germline gives CDR1 SQVTM, CDR2 ANQGSEA. PBMCs yielded sorted CD4+ and CD8+ T cells. This chain uses TRBV29-1 with TRBJ1-1; D ambiguous. This clonotype originated in a human donor with alopecia areata. This sample comprised CD4+ T cells sorted from blood, obtained at week 0. CDR3 protein: CSVESRYGEAFF. The CDR3 coding sequence is TGCAGCGTTGAGTCCCGATACGGTGAAGCTTTCTTT. Supplemented by reference TRBV29-1 and TRBJ1-1, the full variable domain reads SAVISQKPSRDICQRGTSLTIQCQVDSQVTMMFWYRQQPGQSLTLIATANQGSEATYESGFVIDKFPISRPNLTFSTLTVSNMSPEDSSIYLCSVESRYGEAFFGQGTRLTVV.